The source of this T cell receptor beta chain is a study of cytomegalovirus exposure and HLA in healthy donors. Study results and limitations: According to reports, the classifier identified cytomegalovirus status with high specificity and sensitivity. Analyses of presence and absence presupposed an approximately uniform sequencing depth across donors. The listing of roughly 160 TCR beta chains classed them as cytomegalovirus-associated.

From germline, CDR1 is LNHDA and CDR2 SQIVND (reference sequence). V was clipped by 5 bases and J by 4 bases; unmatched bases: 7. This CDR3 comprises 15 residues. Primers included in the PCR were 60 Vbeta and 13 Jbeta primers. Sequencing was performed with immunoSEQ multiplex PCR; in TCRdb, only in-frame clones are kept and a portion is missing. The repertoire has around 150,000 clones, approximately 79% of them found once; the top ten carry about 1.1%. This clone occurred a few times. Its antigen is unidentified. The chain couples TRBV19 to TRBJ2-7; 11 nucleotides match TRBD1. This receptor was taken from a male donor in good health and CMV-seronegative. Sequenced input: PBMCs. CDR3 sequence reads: CASSPGQGARYEQYF. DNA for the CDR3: TGTGCCAGTAGTCCAGGACAGGGGGCGAGGTACGAGCAGTACTTC.